A single T cell receptor (beta chain) is shown here with its context. In germline, CDR1 is SGHRS, CDR2 YFSETQ. The CDR3 is 13 amino acids. V shed 4 bases and J shed 2 bases, with 7 bases lying between them. This record comes from a study of blood T cell repertoires in COVID-19. Profiling relied on immunoSEQ multiplex PCR, and the TCRdb table lists in-frame clones only, not all of them. The data hold 60,000 to 65,000 clones, with roughly 86% observed a single time. The sequence was collected from a man aged 45 to 65 with active COVID-19. Sample: peripheral blood. The rearrangement joins TRBV5-1 to TRBJ1-3; D is unresolved. The CDR3 here is CASSQSTGNTIYF. CDR3 DNA sequence: TGCGCCAGCAGCCAATCAACTGGAAACACCATATATTTT. Complete variable domain (other parts from reference TRBV5-1 and TRBJ1-3): KAGVTQTPRYLIKTRGQQVTLSCSPISGHRSVSWYQQTPGQGLQFLFEYFSETQRNKGNFPGRFSGRQFSNSRSEMNVSTLELGDSALYLCASSQSTGNTIYFGEGSWLTVV.